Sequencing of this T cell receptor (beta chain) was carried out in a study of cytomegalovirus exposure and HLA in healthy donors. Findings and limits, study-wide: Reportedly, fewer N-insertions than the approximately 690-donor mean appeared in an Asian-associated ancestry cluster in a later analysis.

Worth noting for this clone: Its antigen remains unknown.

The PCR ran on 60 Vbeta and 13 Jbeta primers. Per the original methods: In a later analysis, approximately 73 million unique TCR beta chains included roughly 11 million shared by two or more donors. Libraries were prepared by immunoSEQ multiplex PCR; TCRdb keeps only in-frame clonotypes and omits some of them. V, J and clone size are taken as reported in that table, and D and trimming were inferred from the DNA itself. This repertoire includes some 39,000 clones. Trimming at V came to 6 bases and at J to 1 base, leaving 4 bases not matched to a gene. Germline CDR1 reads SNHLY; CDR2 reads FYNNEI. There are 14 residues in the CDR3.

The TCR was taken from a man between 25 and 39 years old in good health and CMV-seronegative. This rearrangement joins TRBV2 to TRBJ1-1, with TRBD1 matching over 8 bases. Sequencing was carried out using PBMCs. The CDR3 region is CASSSGGANTEAFF. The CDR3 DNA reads TGTGCCAGCAGCTCAGGGGGCGCGAACACTGAAGCTTTCTTT.